Listed here are 7 T cell receptor beta chains from one sample, sequenced in a study of blood T cell repertoires in COVID-19. Libraries were prepared by immunoSEQ multiplex PCR; TCRdb keeps only in-frame clonotypes and omits some of them. The sample holds more than 95,000 clones; roughly 87% are singletons and the top ten take under 8%. What was sequenced was peripheral blood. The receptors shown here come from a human donor in a cohort sampled during active COVID-19.

The rearrangement uses TRBV12-3 or TRBV12-4 and TRBJ1-2; TRBD1 aligns across 8 bases. The J segment lost 4 bases and the V segment lost 5 bases, leaving 3 bases of the junction unmatched. The CDR3 contains 13 residues. DNA for the CDR3: TGTGCCAGCAGTGGGGACAGGTTCTATGGCTACACCTTC. Protein: CASSGDRFYGYTF.

V gene TRBV7-6 combines with J gene TRBJ1-5; 8 bases are a match to TRBD1. The J segment lost 2 bases and the V segment lost 4 bases, leaving 7 bases of the junction unmatched. The CDR3 is 16 amino acids. Germline V lookup: CDR1 SGHVS, CDR2 FNYEAQ. As DNA, the CDR3 is TGTGCCAGCAGCTCGACAGGGGATGGGGGCAATCAGCCCCAGCATTTT. It is translated as CASSSTGDGGNQPQHF. The whole variable domain, filled in from reference TRBV7-6 and TRBJ1-5, reads GAGVSQSPRYKVTKRGQDVALRCDPISGHVSLYWYRQALGQGPEFLTYFNYEAQQDKSGLPNDRFSAERPEGSISTLTIQRTEQRDSAMYRCASSSTGDGGNQPQHFGDGTRLSIL.

The CDR3 loop reads CASSSGLDDTQYF. CDR3 bases: TGTGCCAGCAGCTCCGGACTGGACGATACGCAGTATTTT. This chain joins TRBV9 and TRBJ2-3; possibly TRBD2 for D (5 bases). Germline V CDR1 and CDR2: SGDLS, YYNGEE. CDR3 length: 13 residues. V was shortened by 4 bases and J by 6 bases, with 12 bases between the two germline ends. Variable domain in full (rest from reference TRBV9 and TRBJ2-3): DSGVTQTPKHLITATGQRVTLRCSPRSGDLSVYWYQQSLDQGLQFLIQYYNGEERAKGNILERFSAQQFPDLHSELNLSSLELGDSALYFCASSSGLDDTQYFGPGTRLTVL.

This chain joins TRBV28 and TRBJ2-7; TRBD1 matches 9 bases. V lost 7 bases, J lost 1 base, and 8 bases stayed unmatched. Per the germline V gene, CDR1 is MDHEN and CDR2 is SYDVKM. The length of the CDR3 is 15 residues. The CDR3 here is CASTLTGGISYEQYF. The CDR3 bases are TGTGCCAGCACCCTTACAGGGGGCATTTCCTACGAGCAGTACTTC.

In DNA form, the CDR3 reads TGTGCCAGCAGCCCAGAGACTAGCGGGTCCTACGAGCAGTACTTC. Translation gives CASSPETSGSYEQYF. The V and J genes are TRBV9 and TRBJ2-7, with 10 bases matching TRBD2. Germline lookup yields CDR1 SGDLS and CDR2 YYNGEE. Unmatched junction bases numbered 5, after V lost 4 bases and J lost 1 base. The CDR3 length is 15 residues. Together with reference TRBV9 and TRBJ2-7, the CDR3 gives the full variable domain: DSGVTQTPKHLITATGQRVTLRCSPRSGDLSVYWYQQSLDQGLQFLIQYYNGEERAKGNILERFSAQQFPDLHSELNLSSLELGDSALYFCASSPETSGSYEQYFGPGTRLTVT.

The J gene is TRBJ1-4, the V gene TRBV27; 10 bases match TRBD1. The trim removed 5 bases at V and 7 bases at J, leaving 7 bases unmatched. This CDR3 region has 15 residues. Germline CDR1 MNHEY, CDR2 SMNVEV (reference sequence). This chain's CDR3 is CASSPWTGGSEKLFF. The DNA for the CDR3 is TGTGCCAGCAGTCCCTGGACAGGGGGTAGTGAAAAACTGTTTTTT.

This chain uses TRBV27 with TRBJ1-6; D possibly corresponds to TRBD1 (6 bases). CDR1 and CDR2 (germline): MNHEY, SMNVEV (reference sequence). CDR3 length: 14 amino acids. V lost 7 bases to trimming and J lost 7 bases, with 14 bases between them. The DNA of the CDR3 is TGTGCCAGCACGTTACAGGGAACGAATTCACCCCTCCACTTT. Its protein product is CASTLQGTNSPLHF.